The next 27 T cell receptor beta chains were all read from a single sample in a study of OX40 agonist ivuxolimab in advanced cancers. Method: immunoSEQ multiplex PCR; TCRdb's copy keeps in-frame clones and lacks some. The sample has tens of thousands of clones, roughly 88% seen once. Source: CD4+ or CD8+ T cells sorted from blood, taken in a trial of the OX40 agonist ivuxolimab. These receptors originate from an adult with an advanced solid tumor such as melanoma, head and neck, liver or kidney cancer.

This chain connects TRBV5-5 to TRBJ2-7; D unclear. Germline loops: CDR1 SGHKS, CDR2 YYEKEE (reference sequence). The CDR3 sequence is 14 residues long. V lost 3 bases to trimming and J lost 3 bases, with 13 bases between them. CDR3 region: CASSSPSDGYEQYF. The CDR3 DNA reads TGTGCCAGCAGCTCCCCGTCCGATGGCTACGAGCAGTACTTC.

As DNA, the CDR3 is TGCGCCAGCAGTCAATGGGACAGGTTCCAAGAGACCCAGTACTTC. Its translation: CASSQWDRFQETQYF. The chain combines TRBV23-1 with TRBJ2-5, with 8 bases fitting TRBD1. TRBV23-1 has ORF status, its function being uncertain. J was trimmed by 1 base and V by 1 base; bases with no gene match: 2. The CDR3 consists of 15 residues.

This clone was observed once. Other nucleotide sequences in the sample specify the same CDR3. The chain has TRBV6-5 and TRBJ1-1; 8 nucleotides align to TRBD1. The CDR3 spans 13 residues. From germline, CDR1 is MNHEY and CDR2 SVGAGI. The trim removed 5 bases at V and 4 bases at J, leaving 3 bases unmatched. CDR3 nucleotides: TGTGCCAGCAGTCCAGGGGGCGGCACTGAAGCTTTCTTT. It yields the protein CASSPGGGTEAFF.

The V gene is TRBV29-1, the J gene TRBJ2-5, with a possible D match to TRBD1 (5 bases). The CDR3 runs to 12 residues. CDR1 SQVTM and CDR2 ANQGSEA come from the germline V gene. The V end was cut by 5 bases, the J end by 3 bases, with 10 bases between. The CDR3 spells CSVSATEETQYF. The CDR3 DNA sequence: TGCAGCGTTTCTGCGACAGAAGAGACCCAGTACTTC.

CDR3: CASSGLPGQGADTQYF. DNA for the CDR3: TGTGCCAGCAGTGGCCTCCCGGGACAGGGTGCAGATACGCAGTATTTT. The J gene is TRBJ2-3, the V gene TRBV28; 9 nucleotides align to TRBD1. This CDR3 has 16 residues. The V gene end was trimmed by 5 bases and the J gene end by 4 bases; junction bases not matched to a gene: 10. Germline V gene sequence: CDR1 MDHEN, CDR2 SYDVKM. The whole variable domain, remainder taken from reference TRBV28 and TRBJ2-3, is DVKVTQSSRYLVKRTGEKVFLECVQDMDHENMFWYRQDPGLGLRLIYFSYDVKMKEKGDIPEGYSVSREKKERFSLILESASTNQTSMYLCASSGLPGQGADTQYFGPGTRLTVL.

By share of the sample, this clone is medium-sized. The rearrangement joins TRBV27 to TRBJ2-7, with a possible D match to TRBD2 (5 bases). The CDR3 totals 13 residues. CDR1 and CDR2 from the germline V gene are MNHEY and SMNVEV (reference sequence). V lost 3 bases, J lost 6 bases, and 12 bases lay in between. This CDR3 reads CASSLGALSEQYV. In nucleotides, the CDR3 is TGTGCCAGCAGTTTGGGAGCCCTCTCCGAGCAGTACGTC.

The CDR3 nucleotides read TGCGCCAGCAGTCAAAACCCAGACAGTGAAGCTTTCTTT. It is translated as CASSQNPDSEAFF. The gene calls are TRBV23-1 and TRBJ1-1, with D perhaps TRBD1 (5 bases). TRBV23-1 is filed as an ORF, its function uncertain. The CDR3 length is 13 residues. The germline V and J ends were trimmed by 2 bases and 7 bases, with 11 bases remaining between them.

This clone was seen a single time. The rearrangement joins TRBV10-1 to TRBJ2-4; D perhaps matches TRBD1 (6 bases). CDR3 length: 13 amino acids. The V and J ends lost 4 bases and 14 bases respectively, with 18 bases between them. Per the germline V gene, CDR1 is WNHNN and CDR2 is SYGVQD (reference sequence). The CDR3 DNA reads TGCGCCAGCAGTGGAGGATCCGGGACACCGAAGTACTTC. This sequence encodes CASSGGSGTPKYF.

This clone was seen just once. The rearrangement uses TRBV7-9 and TRBJ2-6; 12 bases are shared with TRBD1. Germline V lookup: CDR1 SEHNR, CDR2 FQNEAQ (reference sequence). Trimming removed 1 base from V and 1 base from J; junction bases left unmatched: 5. This CDR3 spans 19 amino acids. The CDR3 DNA is TGTGCCAGCAGCTTAGGGGGACAGGGGGCGCAATCTGGGGCCAACGTCCTGACTTTC. Protein sequence: CASSLGGQGAQSGANVLTF.

The CDR3 DNA follows: TGTGCCAGCAGTGAATCATTGATAGCAACTAATGAAAAACTGTTTTTT. Its protein product is CASSESLIATNEKLFF. The chain has TRBV25-1 and TRBJ1-4; no definite D call. The V gene lost 1 base and the J gene lost 0 bases, with 9 bases spanning the gap. This CDR3 contains 16 residues. Germline-derived CDR1 and CDR2 are MGHDK and SYGVNS. The complete variable domain, with remaining parts taken from reference TRBV25-1 and TRBJ1-4, reads EADIYQTPRYLVIGTGKKITLECSQTMGHDKMYWYQQDPGMELHLIHYSYGVNSTEKGDLSSESTVSRIRTEHFPLTLESARPSHTSQYLCASSESLIATNEKLFFGSGTQLSVL.

This clone was found once. The rearrangement links TRBV7-9 to TRBJ1-4; D unresolved. Germline V gene data show CDR1 as SEHNR and CDR2 as FQNEAQ (reference sequence). This CDR3 region has 15 residues. Trimming stripped 4 bases from V and 0 bases from J, with 9 bases between. CDR3 sequence reads: CASSSFTPTNEKLFF. The CDR3 bases are TGTGCCAGCAGCTCGTTCACCCCAACTAATGAAAAACTGTTTTTT.

This chain connects TRBV5-4 to TRBJ1-1; D uncertain. The CDR3 runs to 15 residues. The germline gives CDR1 SGHNT, CDR2 YYREEE (reference sequence). V lost 0 bases to trimming and J lost 4 bases, with 13 bases between them. Here the CDR3 reads CASSLARERSTEAFF. Here the CDR3 DNA reads TGTGCCAGCAGCTTGGCGAGGGAAAGGAGCACTGAAGCTTTCTTT.

This sequence joins TRBV13 and TRBJ2-3, with D uncertain. This CDR3 comprises 15 residues. The germline gives CDR1 PRHDT, CDR2 FYEKMQ (reference sequence). V lost 5 bases, J lost 8 bases, and 20 bases lay in between. The CDR3 sequence: CASSPPEPRLGTQYF. CDR3 coding DNA: TGTGCCAGCAGCCCCCCCGAGCCGCGGCTCGGTACGCAGTATTTT.

The chain has TRBV7-8 and TRBJ1-5, with TRBD1 matching over 7 bases. CDR3 length equals 16 residues. The V segment lost 5 bases and the J segment 0 bases; nucleotides outside the gene matches: 7. Germline loops: CDR1 SGHVS, CDR2 FQNEAQ. CDR3 in amino acids: CASSTRTGYSNQPQHF. The CDR3, as DNA: TGTGCCAGCAGCACTAGGACAGGTTATAGCAATCAGCCCCAGCATTTT. The full variable domain, completed using reference TRBV7-8 and TRBJ1-5, is GAGVSQSPRYKVAKRGQDVALRCDPISGHVSLFWYQQALGQGPEFLTYFQNEAQLDKSGLPSDRFFAERPEGSVSTLKIQRTQQEDSAVYLCASSTRTGYSNQPQHFGDGTRLSIL.

This chain links TRBV9 with TRBJ1-4; 7 positions match TRBD1. The V gene end was trimmed by 6 bases and the J gene end by 4 bases; junction bases not matched to a gene: 6. Germline loops: CDR1 SGDLS, CDR2 YYNGEE. The CDR3 is 14 amino acids. CDR3 DNA sequence: TGTGCCAGCAACCGGGACAGAGATAATGAAAAACTGTTTTTT. This encodes CASNRDRDNEKLFF.

The chain combines TRBV7-9 with TRBJ2-1, with unresolved D. Germline CDR1 is SEHNR and CDR2 is FQNEAQ (reference sequence). The CDR3 runs to 12 residues. The V end was cut by 2 bases, the J end by 4 bases, with 3 bases between. The CDR3 reads CASSLKYNEQFF. CDR3 DNA sequence: TGTGCCAGCAGCTTAAAGTACAATGAGCAGTTCTTC.

The genes are TRBV13 and TRBJ1-2; 7 bases align to TRBD1. The CDR3 has 15 amino acids. Germline trimming cut 1 base from V and 0 bases from J; bases unmatched to any gene: 2. Germline values: CDR1 PRHDT, CDR2 FYEKMQ (reference sequence). This CDR3 reads CASSLEGQSNYGYTF. For the CDR3, the DNA is TGTGCCAGCAGCTTAGAGGGACAGTCTAACTATGGCTACACCTTC. The whole variable domain, filled in from reference TRBV13 and TRBJ1-2, reads AAGVIQSPRHLIKEKRETATLKCYPIPRHDTVYWYQQGPGQDPQFLISFYEKMQSDKGSIPDRFSAQQFSDYHSELNMSSLELGDSALYFCASSLEGQSNYGYTFGSGTRLTVV.

This chain links TRBV27 with TRBJ1-5; a weak D match, TRBD1 (6 bases). The CDR3 extends over 17 amino acids. Trimming shortened V by 2 bases and J by 6 bases, and 20 bases separated the two germline ends. Germline V gives CDR1 MNHEY, CDR2 SMNVEV (reference sequence). CDR3 residues: CASSLGQIRPRRQPQHF. For the CDR3, the DNA is TGTGCCAGCAGTTTAGGACAGATCAGGCCTCGGCGTCAGCCCCAGCATTTT.

The chain couples TRBV5-1 to TRBJ2-6; D gene unclear. This CDR3 spans 14 amino acids. The germline V and J ends were trimmed by 3 bases and 1 base, with 5 bases remaining between them. The V gene's germline CDR1 is SGHRS and CDR2 YFSETQ. CDR3 in DNA: TGCGCCAGCAGCTGGGAATCTGGGGCCAACGTCCTGACTTTC. Its protein is CASSWESGANVLTF.

This clone occurred a few times. The chain recombines TRBV4-3 with TRBJ1-5; D gene unclear. CDR3 length: 14 amino acids. In germline, CDR1 is LGHNA, CDR2 YSLEER. Between the trimmed V and J ends, which lost 0 bases and 5 bases, there was a span of 8 bases. CDR3 in amino acids: CASSQEAGYQPQHF. The CDR3 DNA reads TGCGCCAGCAGCCAAGAGGCAGGTTATCAGCCCCAGCATTTT.

The CDR3 DNA follows: TGTGCCAGCAGCTTAGACGGGACCCTAGACGCGCAGTACTTC. This sequence encodes CASSLDGTLDAQYF. The chain is built from TRBV7-6 and TRBJ2-7; D could derive from TRBD1 or TRBD2 (5 bases each). The germline V gene has CDR1 SGHVS and CDR2 FNYEAQ. V was cut by 1 base and J by 9 bases, with 16 bases left in between. The CDR3 length is 14 residues.

The chain carries TRBV11-2 and TRBJ1-2, with 9 positions matching TRBD1. V lost 4 bases, J lost 6 bases, and 15 bases stayed unmatched. Germline V CDR1 and CDR2: SGHAT, FQNNGV. There are 17 residues in the CDR3. DNA for the CDR3: TGTGCCAGCAGCTCCGGACAGGGGAACGGCTTTATGGATGGCTACACCTTC. Amino acids: CASSSGQGNGFMDGYTF.

This chain uses TRBV28 with TRBJ1-3; tentative D call: TRBD1 (6 bases). Trimming took 0 bases from V and 0 from J, leaving 9 bases between them. The CDR3 sequence is 16 residues long. The germline gives CDR1 MDHEN, CDR2 SYDVKM. CDR3 nucleotides: TGTGCCAGCAGTTTATGGGGACAAAACTCTGGAAACACCATATATTTT. Protein sequence: CASSLWGQNSGNTIYF. Full variable domain (rest looked up from reference TRBV28 and TRBJ1-3): DVKVTQSSRYLVKRTGEKVFLECVQDMDHENMFWYRQDPGLGLRLIYFSYDVKMKEKGDIPEGYSVSREKKERFSLILESASTNQTSMYLCASSLWGQNSGNTIYFGEGSWLTVV.

The chain links TRBV2 to TRBJ1-5, with D possibly TRBD1 on 5 matching bases. V shed 11 bases and J shed 0 bases, with 14 bases lying between them. The CDR3 runs 14 residues. Germline V lookup: CDR1 SNHLY, CDR2 FYNNEI. The CDR3 reads CAGSGRLSNQPQHF. The DNA for the CDR3 is TGTGCCGGCTCAGGGAGACTTAGCAATCAGCCCCAGCATTTT.

This chain connects TRBV9 to TRBJ2-2; 8 bases agree with TRBD1. The CDR3 is 14 residues long. J gave up 5 bases and V 4 bases, and 4 bases lay outside the gene matches. Germline loops: CDR1 SGDLS, CDR2 YYNGEE. CDR3 amino acids: CASSLTGGTGELFF. CDR3 DNA: TGTGCCAGCAGCCTTACAGGGGGGACCGGGGAGCTGTTTTTT.

The CDR3 DNA sequence: TGTGCCAGCAGCTTAGGTCAGGGTCACACCGGGGAGCTGTTTTTT. Amino acid sequence: CASSLGQGHTGELFF. The chain combines TRBV9 with TRBJ2-2; TRBD1 might be the D (5 bases). Between the trimmed V and J ends, which lost 4 bases and 3 bases, there was a span of 13 bases. CDR1 is SGDLS, CDR2 YYNGEE, per germline. The CDR3 extends over 15 amino acids.

This sequence joins TRBV11-2 and TRBJ2-2, with 9 bases identical to TRBD1. Germline lookup yields CDR1 SGHAT and CDR2 FQNNGV. CDR3 size: 16 residues. V lost 7 bases, J lost 5 bases, and 11 bases stayed unmatched. CDR3 bases: TGTGCCAGCACCTGGGCCGGGACAGGGAGAACCGGGGAGCTGTTTTTT. Translated: CASTWAGTGRTGELFF.